The T cell receptor (beta chain) under discussion was sequenced for a study of T cells after yellow fever vaccination. Study background: SMART-Seq v4 Ultra Low Input handled preparation of low-cell-number fractions. Overall study findings and caveats: Post-booster repertoires again held most primary-vaccination clones (about 95% CD4, about 88% CD8). Any FACS-sorted repertoire could hold abundant clonotypes that contaminate it from the bulk population. Clonotypes found in both CD4 and CD8 compartments made up a small share.

With 1 base removed from V and 0 bases from J, the gap between germline ends came to 11 bases. The CDR3 is made up of 15 amino acids. Germline lookup yields CDR1 DFQATT and CDR2 SNEGSKA (reference sequence). This clonotype was seen only a few times. Antigen specificity is unknown. TCRdb re-called the 5' RACE reads with MiXCR, one entry per CDR3 protein. The profile covers 300,000 to 400,000 distinct CDR3 sequences, with roughly a tenth appearing a single time and 2.5% to 4% taken by the ten largest. This receptor was taken from a man aged 18 to 30 who received the YFV17D yellow fever vaccine. Sequenced material: CD4+ T cells sorted from PBMCs, taken 45 days after the yellow fever booster vaccination. The chain has TRBV20-1 and TRBJ2-3; perhaps TRBD2 as D (6 bases). The CDR3: CSARVPAGSTDTQYF. CDR3 bases: TGCAGTGCTAGAGTCCCCGCGGGGAGCACAGATACGCAGTATTTT.